The source of this T cell receptor (beta chain) is a study of T cells after yellow fever vaccination. This clonotype qualifies as medium-sized. Germline values: CDR1 SNHLY, CDR2 FYNNEI. Trimming stripped 1 base from V and 6 bases from J, with 11 bases between. This CDR3 spans 14 amino acids. TCRdb ran MiXCR on the 5' RACE reads and lists one entry per CDR3 protein. This repertoire shows 450,000 to 550,000 distinct CDR3 sequences, around a fifth found once; its top ten account for approximately 16%. The V and J genes are TRBV2 and TRBJ2-3; D ambiguous. The sequence derives from a man in his late teens or twenties who received the YFV17D yellow fever vaccine. The material was PBMCs, obtained approximately 22 days after the first yellow fever vaccination. The CDR3 DNA reads as TGTGCCAGCAGTGAAGTGCCAGGATGGGATACGCAGTATTTT. Translation: CASSEVPGWDTQYF.